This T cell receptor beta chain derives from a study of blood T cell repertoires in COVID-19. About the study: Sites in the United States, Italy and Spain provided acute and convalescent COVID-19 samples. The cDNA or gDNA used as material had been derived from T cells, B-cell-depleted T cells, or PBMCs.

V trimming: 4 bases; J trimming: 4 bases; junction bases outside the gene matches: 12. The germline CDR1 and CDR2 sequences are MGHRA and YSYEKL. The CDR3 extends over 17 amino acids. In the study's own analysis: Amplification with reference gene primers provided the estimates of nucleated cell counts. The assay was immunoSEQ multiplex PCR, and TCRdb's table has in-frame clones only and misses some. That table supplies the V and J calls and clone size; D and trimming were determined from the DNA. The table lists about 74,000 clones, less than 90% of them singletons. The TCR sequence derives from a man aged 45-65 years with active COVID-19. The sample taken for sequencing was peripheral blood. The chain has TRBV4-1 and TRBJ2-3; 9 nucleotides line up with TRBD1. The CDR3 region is CASSLGQGPSSADTQYF. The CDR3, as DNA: TGCGCCAGCAGCCTGGGACAGGGCCCATCAAGCGCAGATACGCAGTATTTT.